This section outlines one T cell receptor (beta chain) sequence together with its context. The sample is drawn from a study of cytomegalovirus exposure and HLA in healthy donors. The primer mix had 60 Vbeta and 13 Jbeta primers. Generated by immunoSEQ multiplex PCR, the TCRdb table keeps only in-frame clones and is missing some. In the table there are around 260,000 clones, 80% of which are singletons. This CDR3 comprises 15 residues. Per the germline V gene, CDR1 is SGHRS and CDR2 is YFSETQ. V gave up 2 bases and J gave up 3 bases; unmatched junction bases: 5. Sample: PBMCs. This rearrangement joins TRBV5-1 to TRBJ2-7; 10 nucleotides line up with TRBD2. The sequence derives from a girl aged 2 to 10 in good health and CMV-seronegative. For the CDR3, the DNA is TGCGCCAGCAGCTTTAGCGGGGGGCGTAACTACGAGCAGTACTTC. It specifies CASSFSGGRNYEQYF.